Listed below are T cell receptor beta chains from one sample, sequenced in a study of control samples from healthy donors and cancer patients. TCRdb's copy holds only in-frame clones and misses some; the assay was immunoSEQ multiplex PCR. The data contain about 150,000 clones, approximately 90% of them seen just once; the ten biggest clones take up less than 0.75%. Sequencing used blood. The receptors were sampled from a woman in her twenties or thirties in good health. CDR3s include the opening cysteine and the closing phenylalanine or tryptophan. The order of the fields is clone size, V gene, CDR3 length, D gene, J gene, CDR3 protein, CDR3 DNA. The D gene is left open where the match is weak. Size is stated for part of the rows, as once, few or many counts, or as a class when the clone is expanded.

clone size: .; V gene: TRBV28; CDR3 length: 17; D gene: .; J gene: TRBJ2-3; CDR3 protein: CASSLYSLGRITDTQYF; CDR3 DNA: TGTGCCAGCAGTTTATATTCTCTGGGGAGGATCACAGATACGCAGTATTTT
clone size: .; V gene: TRBV4-1; CDR3 length: 16; D gene: TRBD2; J gene: TRBJ2-5; CDR3 protein: CASRERLAGGVETQYF; CDR3 DNA: TGCGCCAGCAGAGAAAGACTAGCGGGAGGGGTAGAGACCCAGTACTTC
clone size: .; V gene: TRBV4-1; CDR3 length: 12; D gene: .; J gene: TRBJ2-7; CDR3 protein: CASSQVSGEQYF; CDR3 DNA: TGCGCCAGCAGCCAAGTTAGCGGCGAGCAGTACTTC
clone size: once; V gene: TRBV30; CDR3 length: 14; D gene: TRBD1; J gene: TRBJ1-6; CDR3 protein: CAWDRDSRNSPLHF; CDR3 DNA: TGTGCCTGGGACCGGGACAGCCGAAATTCACCCCTCCACTTT
clone size: .; V gene: TRBV14; CDR3 length: 15; D gene: TRBD1; J gene: TRBJ1-1; CDR3 protein: CASSQDEQGRSEAFF; CDR3 DNA: TGTGCCAGCAGCCAAGATGAACAGGGGCGAAGTGAAGCTTTCTTT
clone size: .; V gene: TRBV5-1; CDR3 length: 14; D gene: .; J gene: TRBJ2-7; CDR3 protein: CASSLVSGSYEQYF; CDR3 DNA: TGCGCCAGCAGCTTGGTTAGCGGATCCTACGAGCAGTACTTC
clone size: .; V gene: TRBV2; CDR3 length: 11; D gene: .; J gene: TRBJ2-1; CDR3 protein: CASTKYNEQFF; CDR3 DNA: TGTGCCAGCACTAAGTACAATGAGCAGTTCTTC
clone size: .; V gene: TRBV28; CDR3 length: 13; D gene: .; J gene: TRBJ2-5; CDR3 protein: CASRSGSSETQYF; CDR3 DNA: TGTGCCAGCAGGTCGGGGAGTTCGGAGACCCAGTACTTC
clone size: .; V gene: TRBV5-1; CDR3 length: 16; D gene: TRBD2; J gene: TRBJ2-3; CDR3 protein: CASSFSSGTSTDTQYF; CDR3 DNA: TGCGCCAGCAGCTTCTCTAGCGGGACCAGCACAGATACGCAGTATTTT
clone size: .; V gene: TRBV9; CDR3 length: 15; D gene: TRBD2; J gene: TRBJ2-1; CDR3 protein: CASSGSGSRYNEQFF; CDR3 DNA: TGTGCCAGCAGCGGAAGCGGGAGTCGGTACAATGAGCAGTTCTTC
clone size: .; V gene: TRBV6-1; CDR3 length: 14; D gene: .; J gene: TRBJ1-5; CDR3 protein: CASSEGGGNQPQHF; CDR3 DNA: TGTGCCAGCAGTGAAGGCGGCGGCAATCAGCCCCAGCATTTT
clone size: .; V gene: TRBV2; CDR3 length: 19; D gene: TRBD2; J gene: TRBJ2-1; CDR3 protein: CASSEGGTSGESSYNEQFF; CDR3 DNA: TGTGCCAGCAGTGAAGGAGGGACTAGCGGAGAGAGCTCCTACAATGAGCAGTTCTTC
clone size: .; V gene: TRBV19; CDR3 length: 15; D gene: .; J gene: TRBJ2-7; CDR3 protein: CASSIEDSGTYEQYF; CDR3 DNA: TGTGCCAGTAGTATAGAGGATAGCGGCACCTACGAGCAGTACTTC
clone size: .; V gene: TRBV29-1; CDR3 length: 14; D gene: .; J gene: TRBJ2-7; CDR3 protein: CSVAETSALDEQYF; CDR3 DNA: TGCAGCGTTGCGGAGACTAGTGCCCTAGACGAGCAGTACTTC
clone size: .; V gene: TRBV28; CDR3 length: 16; D gene: .; J gene: TRBJ1-5; CDR3 protein: CASSFRTYIANQPQHF; CDR3 DNA: TGTGCCAGCAGTTTTCGGACCTACATCGCCAATCAGCCCCAGCATTTT
clone size: .; V gene: TRBV18; CDR3 length: 11; D gene: .; J gene: TRBJ1-1; CDR3 protein: CASSLQGEAFF; CDR3 DNA: TGTGCCAGCTCACTACAGGGAGAAGCTTTCTTT
clone size: .; V gene: TRBV4-1; CDR3 length: 13; D gene: .; J gene: TRBJ2-3; CDR3 protein: CASSQDRTDTQYF; CDR3 DNA: TGCGCCAGCAGCCAAGATCGCACAGATACGCAGTATTTT
clone size: .; V gene: TRBV20-1; CDR3 length: 14; D gene: TRBD2; J gene: TRBJ2-3; CDR3 protein: CSASVAGGTDTQYF; CDR3 DNA: TGCAGTGCTAGTGTGGCGGGAGGGACGGATACGCAGTATTTT
clone size: .; V gene: TRBV9; CDR3 length: 15; D gene: TRBD1; J gene: TRBJ2-7; CDR3 protein: CASSVEPQGAYEQYF; CDR3 DNA: TGTGCCAGCAGCGTAGAGCCACAGGGGGCGTACGAGCAGTACTTC
clone size: .; V gene: TRBV7-9; CDR3 length: 14; D gene: TRBD2; J gene: TRBJ2-1; CDR3 protein: CASSQGLAANEQFF; CDR3 DNA: TGTGCCAGCAGCCAAGGACTAGCGGCGAATGAGCAGTTCTTC
clone size: .; V gene: TRBV11-2; CDR3 length: 17; D gene: TRBD2; J gene: TRBJ2-2; CDR3 protein: CASSHYGLAGVAGELFF; CDR3 DNA: TGTGCCAGCAGCCATTATGGACTAGCGGGAGTGGCCGGGGAGCTGTTTTTT
clone size: .; V gene: TRBV7-9; CDR3 length: 15; D gene: TRBD1; J gene: TRBJ2-3; CDR3 protein: CASSLSQGVTDTQYF; CDR3 DNA: TGTGCCAGCAGCTTGAGTCAGGGGGTTACAGATACGCAGTATTTT
clone size: .; V gene: TRBV9; CDR3 length: 17; D gene: .; J gene: TRBJ2-1; CDR3 protein: CASSVDVAKSSYNEQFF; CDR3 DNA: TGTGCCAGCAGCGTAGATGTAGCTAAGAGCTCCTACAATGAGCAGTTCTTC
clone size: few; V gene: TRBV27; CDR3 length: 14; D gene: .; J gene: TRBJ1-6; CDR3 protein: CASSILGQAPLLHF; CDR3 DNA: TGTGCCAGCAGCATTTTGGGCCAGGCCCCTCTCCTCCACTTT
clone size: .; V gene: TRBV5-5; CDR3 length: 12; D gene: .; J gene: TRBJ1-1; CDR3 protein: CASSSGDTEAFF; CDR3 DNA: TGTGCCAGCAGCTCAGGAGACACTGAAGCTTTCTTT
clone size: .; V gene: TRBV7-9; CDR3 length: 14; D gene: .; J gene: TRBJ2-3; CDR3 protein: CASSPRGRADTQYF; CDR3 DNA: TGTGCCAGCAGCCCGAGGGGTAGGGCGGATACGCAGTATTTT
clone size: .; V gene: TRBV9; CDR3 length: 17; D gene: .; J gene: TRBJ2-1; CDR3 protein: CASSAQAGGTSYNEQFF; CDR3 DNA: TGTGCCAGCAGCGCTCAAGCGGGCGGTACGTCTTATAATGAGCAGTTCTTC
clone size: .; V gene: TRBV6-5; CDR3 length: 16; D gene: TRBD1; J gene: TRBJ2-2; CDR3 protein: CASSYRDRVNTGELFF; CDR3 DNA: TGTGCCAGCAGTTACCGGGACAGGGTTAACACCGGGGAGCTGTTTTTT
clone size: .; V gene: TRBV28; CDR3 length: 15; D gene: TRBD2; J gene: TRBJ2-7; CDR3 protein: CASSFRGGPSYEQYF; CDR3 DNA: TGTGCCAGCAGTTTTAGGGGAGGGCCTTCCTACGAGCAGTACTTC
clone size: .; V gene: TRBV21-1; CDR3 length: 16; D gene: .; J gene: TRBJ2-7; CDR3 protein: CASLKGNRALAYEQYF; CDR3 DNA: TGTGCCAGCCTAAAGGGGAACAGGGCGCTTGCCTACGAGCAGTACTTC
clone size: .; V gene: TRBV5-1; CDR3 length: 15; D gene: .; J gene: TRBJ2-3; CDR3 protein: CASSLTGRGPDTQYF; CDR3 DNA: TGCGCCAGCAGCTTGACAGGGCGAGGGCCGGATACGCAGTATTTT
clone size: .; V gene: TRBV5-4; CDR3 length: 12; D gene: .; J gene: TRBJ1-6; CDR3 protein: CASRAAGSPLHF; CDR3 DNA: TGTGCCAGCAGAGCCGCGGGCTCACCCCTCCACTTT
clone size: .; V gene: TRBV5-4; CDR3 length: 16; D gene: .; J gene: TRBJ2-1; CDR3 protein: CASSLGGSGSYNEQFF; CDR3 DNA: TGTGCCAGCAGCTTGGGAGGTAGCGGAAGTTACAATGAGCAGTTCTTC
clone size: .; V gene: TRBV2; CDR3 length: 15; D gene: .; J gene: TRBJ1-6; CDR3 protein: CASSEAAQAGSPLHF; CDR3 DNA: TGTGCCAGCAGTGAAGCTGCGCAGGCCGGTTCACCCCTCCACTTT
clone size: .; V gene: TRBV28; CDR3 length: 15; D gene: TRBD2; J gene: TRBJ2-1; CDR3 protein: CASSPGLAGNNEQFF; CDR3 DNA: TGTGCCAGCAGTCCCGGACTAGCGGGAAACAATGAGCAGTTCTTC
clone size: once; V gene: TRBV9; CDR3 length: 17; D gene: .; J gene: TRBJ2-5; CDR3 protein: CASSVEIGSGLQETQYF; CDR3 DNA: TGTGCCAGCAGCGTAGAAATAGGTTCGGGGCTTCAAGAGACCCAGTACTTC
clone size: .; V gene: TRBV28; CDR3 length: 13; D gene: TRBD2; J gene: TRBJ2-7; CDR3 protein: CASTGGSVYEQYF; CDR3 DNA: TGTGCCTCAACGGGAGGATCGGTTTACGAGCAGTACTTC
clone size: .; V gene: TRBV19; CDR3 length: 14; D gene: TRBD1; J gene: TRBJ1-2; CDR3 protein: CASSIGTGNYGYTF; CDR3 DNA: TGTGCCAGTAGTATCGGGACAGGGAACTATGGCTACACCTTC
clone size: .; V gene: TRBV7-2; CDR3 length: 18; D gene: TRBD2; J gene: TRBJ2-7; CDR3 protein: CASSSYRGTRARSHEQYF; CDR3 DNA: TGTGCCAGCAGCTCATATAGGGGGACTAGAGCAAGGAGCCACGAGCAGTACTTC
clone size: .; V gene: TRBV4-1; CDR3 length: 18; D gene: TRBD2; J gene: TRBJ2-7; CDR3 protein: CASSDGLAGGQSSYEQYF; CDR3 DNA: TGCGCCAGCAGCGATGGACTAGCGGGAGGGCAAAGCTCCTACGAGCAGTACTTC
clone size: .; V gene: TRBV3-1/TRBV3-2; CDR3 length: 14; D gene: TRBD1; J gene: TRBJ1-2; CDR3 protein: CASSDPTGIYGYTF; CDR3 DNA: TGTGCCAGCAGCGACCCGACAGGGATCTATGGCTACACCTTC
clone size: .; V gene: TRBV24-1; CDR3 length: 14; D gene: TRBD2; J gene: TRBJ2-2; CDR3 protein: CATSGLAGDGELFF; CDR3 DNA: TGTGCCACCAGTGGACTAGCGGGAGATGGGGAGCTGTTTTTT
clone size: .; V gene: TRBV25-1; CDR3 length: 13; D gene: .; J gene: TRBJ2-7; CDR3 protein: CASSWDTSYEQYF; CDR3 DNA: TGTGCCAGCAGTTGGGACACCTCCTACGAGCAGTACTTC
clone size: .; V gene: TRBV6-2/TRBV6-3; CDR3 length: 12; D gene: .; J gene: TRBJ1-1; CDR3 protein: CASSYETDEAFF; CDR3 DNA: TGTGCCAGCAGTTATGAAACGGATGAAGCTTTCTTT
clone size: .; V gene: TRBV7-9; CDR3 length: 13; D gene: .; J gene: TRBJ1-5; CDR3 protein: CASGGESNQPQHF; CDR3 DNA: TGTGCCAGCGGAGGGGAAAGCAATCAGCCCCAGCATTTT
clone size: once; V gene: TRBV6-5; CDR3 length: 15; D gene: TRBD1; J gene: TRBJ2-3; CDR3 protein: CASSGQGRSSDTQYF; CDR3 DNA: TGTGCCAGCAGCGGACAGGGTAGAAGCTCAGATACGCAGTATTTT
clone size: medium-sized; V gene: TRBV7-6; CDR3 length: 16; D gene: .; J gene: TRBJ1-5; CDR3 protein: CASSLSAGASNQPQHF; CDR3 DNA: TGTGCCAGCAGCTTATCGGCCGGAGCTAGCAATCAGCCCCAGCATTTT
clone size: .; V gene: TRBV7-3; CDR3 length: 14; D gene: .; J gene: TRBJ2-3; CDR3 protein: CASNTGLPTDTQYF; CDR3 DNA: TGTGCCAGCAACACAGGTTTACCCACAGATACGCAGTATTTT
clone size: .; V gene: TRBV28; CDR3 length: 12; D gene: .; J gene: TRBJ1-5; CDR3 protein: CASSTGWQPQHF; CDR3 DNA: TGTGCCAGCAGTACGGGGTGGCAGCCCCAGCATTTT